This T cell receptor (beta chain) was captured in a study of metastatic and nonmetastatic thyroid tumors (dated by TCRdb to the early 2020s). About the investigation overall: Repertoires were compared across peripheral blood and tumor or nodule tissue samples from malignant and benign thyroid patients. General findings and caveats noted by the study authors: In both blood and tumor samples, malignant tumors were reported to have significantly higher TCR beta diversity than benign nodules.

The CDR3 goes from the cysteine to the phenylalanine over 14 residues. Only CDR3 DNA is held: 42 bases, read in frame from base 1. The germline V gene sets CDR1 to SGHTA and CDR2 to FQGNSA. V loses 2 bases, J loses 1 base, and the germline ends lie 7 bases apart. None of the patients had been given any treatment before thyroid surgery. Using T-cell receptor beta sequencing, the study looked back at clinical samples from patients collected from about 2011 to 2018. Libraries were made using PCR. Sequenced using an Illumina HiSeq 4000. High-throughput sequencing was used to profile the CDR3 region of the TCR beta-chain in every patient. Per the original workflow: A classifier to discriminate distant-metastatic papillary thyroid cancer patients was built from CDR3 differences across clinicopathological groups. Repertoire diversity was assessed with the Shannon index, and tumor-blood repertoire similarity with the Morisita-Horn index. Using fastp trimming at Q25 and MiXCR clonotype assembly, TCRdb reanalyzed the public sequencing data and kept in-frame beta chains. TCRdb assigned the V and J calls; the authors' analysis was not used. The sample table contains about 20,000 clones; only one count was recorded for 16% of them. 10% of the sample comes from the top ten.

This clone occurred many times. What this receptor recognizes is not known. No quality values exist for individual bases; no much larger clone is one base distant. The rearrangement joined TRBV7-2 to TRBJ2-3; the D gene assignment is ambiguous. This TCR was sampled from a female donor with papillary thyroid cancer or a benign thyroid nodule (not recorded which). Some clones in this sample may be carry-over from other donors' samples. Sequencing was done on a sample of tumor tissue. The DNA sequence is given as TGTGCCAGCAGCTTACGGCGCCGCACAGATACGCAGTATTTT. Translation gives CASSLRRRTDTQYF.